The next 29 T cell receptor beta chains were all read from a single sample in a study of blood T cell repertoires in COVID-19. Only in-frame clones appear in the TCRdb table, and some are missing; sequencing was by immunoSEQ multiplex PCR. The data contain 350,000 or so clones, about nine tenths of them singletons. The sequencing input was PBMCs or T cells enriched from blood (not recorded which). Source of these receptors: a woman aged 25 to 45 who had been exposed to COVID-19.

This rearrangement joins TRBV10-3 to TRBJ2-3; 9 bases agree with TRBD2. V shed 7 bases and J 6 bases; nucleotides not matched to a gene: 8. The CDR3 contains 14 residues. The germline gives CDR1 ENHRY, CDR2 SYGVKD. The CDR3 is CAIMVAGAWDTQYF. The CDR3 coding sequence is TGTGCCATCATGGTAGCGGGAGCATGGGATACGCAGTATTTT.

The rearrangement joins TRBV11-3 to TRBJ2-7, with TRBD1 as a possible D gene (5 bases). The CDR3 totals 16 residues. V dropped 5 bases and J dropped 0 bases, with 17 bases sitting between them. CDR1 and CDR2 (germline): SGHNT, YENEEA. CDR3 sequence (DNA): TGTGCCAGCAGCCCGACAGTTGCGGAAAGCTCCTACGAGCAGTACTTC. It encodes CASSPTVAESSYEQYF. The full variable domain, rest sourced from reference TRBV11-3 and TRBJ2-7, is EAGVVQSPRYKIIEKKQPVAFWCNPISGHNTLYWYLQNLGQGPELLIRYENEEAVDDSQLPKDRFSAERLKGVDSTLKIQPAELGDSAVYLCASSPTVAESSYEQYFGPGTRLTVT.

The DNA for the CDR3 is TGTGCCAGCAGTTTTGTGGCGAACACTGAAGCTTTCTTT. It yields the protein CASSFVANTEAFF. V gene TRBV12-3 or TRBV12-4 combines with J gene TRBJ1-1; no clear D. V lost 3 bases to trimming and J lost 1 base, with 6 bases between them. The CDR3 extends over 13 amino acids.

J is TRBJ2-1 and V is TRBV24-1; possibly TRBD1 for D (5 bases). Trimming cost V 3 bases and J 0 bases, with 8 bases left between them. The V gene's germline CDR1 is KGHDR and CDR2 SFDVKD. The CDR3 length is 15 residues. The CDR3 reads CATSDRQSSYNEQFF. The CDR3 DNA follows: TGTGCCACCAGTGATCGACAGAGCTCCTACAATGAGCAGTTCTTC.

The chain carries TRBV5-1 and TRBJ2-3; D remains ambiguous. Looked up from germline, CDR1 is SGHRS and CDR2 is YFSETQ. The CDR3 spans 14 residues. V was clipped by 0 bases and J by 2 bases, with 7 bases between them. DNA for the CDR3: TGCGCCAGCAGCTTGGCGCAGGACACAGATACGCAGTATTTT. It encodes CASSLAQDTDTQYF.

This clone was seen only once. V usage is TRBV18 and J usage is TRBJ1-2; weak D call: TRBD1 (6 bases). The CDR3 sequence is 11 residues long. CDR1 is KGHSH and CDR2 is LQKENI in the germline V gene. Trimming took 4 bases from V and 10 from J, leaving 10 bases between them. For the CDR3, the DNA is TGTGCCAGCTCACGACAGGACGACTACACCTTC. Translation gives CASSRQDDYTF.

The gene calls are TRBV28 and TRBJ2-7; D might be TRBD2 (6 bases). This CDR3 is 14 amino acids long. Germline lookup yields CDR1 MDHEN and CDR2 SYDVKM. With 9 bases removed from V and 1 base from J, the gap between germline ends came to 16 bases. CDR3 nucleotides: TGTGCCAGTACGAGGGCAGGGAGGTCCTACGAGCAGTACTTC. Translating it yields CASTRAGRSYEQYF.

Concerning this clone itself: Other DNA sequences in this specimen translate into the identical CDR3. The chain recombines TRBV5-1 with TRBJ2-2; 7 nucleotides match TRBD1. Germline V lookup: CDR1 SGHRS, CDR2 YFSETQ. The CDR3 totals 16 residues. The ends lost 3 bases at V and 1 base at J; junction bases unmatched: 6. The CDR3 DNA is TGCGCCAGCAGCTCCTCCGGGACAGAGAACACCGGGGAGCTGTTTTTT. It codes for CASSSSGTENTGELFF.

The chain uses TRBV6-1 and TRBJ2-1; D might be TRBD1 (5 bases). V was shortened by 3 bases and J by 15 bases, with 12 bases between the two germline ends. Germline values: CDR1 MNHNS, CDR2 SASEGT. CDR3 length: 11 residues. In DNA form, the CDR3 reads TGTGCCAGCAGTGAGTTGGCAGGGTCGTTCTTC. Protein: CASSELAGSFF.

This chain joins TRBV7-2 and TRBJ2-5; 8 bases line up with TRBD1. Germline values: CDR1 SGHTA, CDR2 FQGNSA. Losses at the gene ends were 4 bases for V and 6 bases for J; bases not matched to a gene: 7. This CDR3 spans 14 amino acids. The CDR3 reads CASSSGQVRKTQYF. CDR3 bases: TGTGCCAGCAGCTCGGGACAGGTTCGGAAGACCCAGTACTTC.

The rearrangement joins TRBV14 to TRBJ2-7; D is undetermined. V was pared by 1 base and J by 6 bases, with 10 bases between. Germline CDR1 reads SGHDN; CDR2 reads FVKESK. The CDR3 is made up of 13 amino acids. The CDR3 region is CASSQARGGEQYF. CDR3 sequence (DNA): TGTGCCAGCAGCCAAGCACGAGGCGGCGAGCAGTACTTC.

This sequence joins TRBV6-5 and TRBJ1-1; TRBD1 matches 8 bases. The trim removed 8 bases at V and 8 bases at J, leaving 13 bases unmatched. The CDR3 loop spans 14 amino acids. CDR1 and CDR2 from the germline V gene are MNHEY and SVGAGI. In DNA form, the CDR3 reads TGTGCCAGCGGGGGACAGGTAGTGGGAGCCGAAGCTTTCTTT. This codes for CASGGQVVGAEAFF.

V usage is TRBV14 and J usage is TRBJ2-1; tentative D call: TRBD2 (5 bases). The V end lost 4 bases, the J end lost 7 bases, and 8 bases lay between the germline ends. The germline V gene has CDR1 SGHDN and CDR2 FVKESK. CDR3 length equals 12 residues. As DNA, the CDR3 is TGTGCCAGCAGCCCCGGCGGGAATGAGCAGTTCTTC. Encoded protein: CASSPGGNEQFF.

The CDR3, as DNA: TGTGCCAGCAGTCCACCCGGGGGGGACTCCTACAATGAGCAGTTCTTC. This codes for CASSPPGGDSYNEQFF. The chain employs TRBV28 and TRBJ2-1, with TRBD2 matching over 8 bases. There are 16 residues in the CDR3. Germline CDR1 and CDR2: MDHEN and SYDVKM. The V and J ends lost 5 bases and 0 bases, in that order; junction bases with no gene match: 6.

This chain uses TRBV5-1 with TRBJ1-2, with D perhaps matching TRBD1 (6 bases). Germline V gives CDR1 SGHRS, CDR2 YFSETQ. Trimming cost V 4 bases and J 3 bases, with 16 bases left between them. The CDR3 loop spans 15 amino acids. This CDR3 reads CASSDTTGKHYGYTF. CDR3 DNA: TGCGCCAGCAGCGATACCACAGGGAAGCACTATGGCTACACCTTC.

This rearrangement joins TRBV7-3 to TRBJ1-1, with D possibly TRBD1 on 6 matching bases. CDR1 and CDR2 (germline): SGHTA, FQGTGA. V lost 4 bases, J lost 7 bases, and 10 bases lay in between. This CDR3 is built from 12 residues. CDR3 nucleotides: TGTGCCAGCAGCTCAACCAGGGGTGAAGCTTTCTTT. Translated, it gives CASSSTRGEAFF.

As DNA, the CDR3 is TGTGCCAGCAGCTTAACTAGCGGGAGCAGGGAGACCCAGTACTTC. Residues: CASSLTSGSRETQYF. V gene TRBV7-2 combines with J gene TRBJ2-5, with 11 bases that match TRBD2. CDR1 SGHTA and CDR2 FQGNSA come from the germline V gene. This CDR3 region has 15 residues. V was pared by 2 bases and J by 5 bases, with 4 bases of the junction left unmatched.

The chain uses TRBV10-3 and TRBJ2-7; TRBD1 agrees at 9 bases. The CDR3 has 14 residues. The germline CDR1 and CDR2 sequences are ENHRY and SYGVKD. J was trimmed by 1 base and V by 8 bases; bases with no gene match: 6. The CDR3 region is CAISTGGLSYEQYF. The DNA of the CDR3 is TGTGCCATCTCGACAGGGGGTTTATCCTACGAGCAGTACTTC.

The chain has TRBV28 and TRBJ1-2; D may be TRBD1 (6 bases). Germline V gene data show CDR1 as MDHEN and CDR2 as SYDVKM. Trimming cost V 7 bases and J 6 bases, with 15 bases left between them. This CDR3 spans 13 amino acids. CDR3 nucleotides: TGTGCCAGCATATTTGGGGGGGGCCATGGCTACACCTTC. It yields the protein CASIFGGGHGYTF.

V gene TRBV19 combines with J gene TRBJ2-5; possibly TRBD1 for D (6 bases). This CDR3 is 15 amino acids long. CDR1 and CDR2 from the germline V gene are LNHDA and SQIVND (reference sequence). Trimming cost V 1 base and J 1 base, with 10 bases left between them. The CDR3 DNA sequence: TGTGCCAGTAGTATAGGCAGGGGCTTCCAAGAGACCCAGTACTTC. The encoded protein is CASSIGRGFQETQYF.

J is TRBJ1-2 and V is TRBV25-1, with 11 nucleotides matching TRBD1. The CDR3 extends over 18 amino acids. V lost 2 bases and J lost 10; bases outside the gene matches: 18. Germline V gene lookup returns CDR1 MGHDK and CDR2 SYGVNS. The CDR3 reads CASSELPGQGDKSMAYTF. DNA of the CDR3: TGTGCCAGCAGTGAACTACCGGGACAGGGGGACAAATCTATGGCCTACACCTTC.

The DNA of the CDR3 is TGTGCCAGCAGCTTGACATCGAGCACTGAAGCTTTCTTT. This translates into CASSLTSSTEAFF. This chain uses TRBV7-8 with TRBJ1-1, with D unclear. V was cut by 3 bases and J by 4 bases, with 9 bases left in between. Looked up from germline, CDR1 is SGHVS and CDR2 is FQNEAQ. The CDR3 covers 13 residues.

This chain links TRBV30 with TRBJ2-5; 12 bases are shared with TRBD2. V lost 3 bases to trimming and J lost 7 bases; unmatched junction nucleotides: 9. Looked up from germline, CDR1 is GTSNPN and CDR2 is SVGIG (reference sequence). The CDR3 loop spans 15 amino acids. Here the CDR3 DNA reads TGTGCCTGGAGCTCACTAGCGGGAGGCCGGGGGACCCAGTACTTC. Its translation: CAWSSLAGGRGTQYF.

The chain has TRBV9 and TRBJ2-3; TRBD2 agrees at 8 bases. Germline V gene sequence: CDR1 SGDLS, CDR2 YYNGEE. CDR3 length: 15 amino acids. Losses at the gene ends were 4 bases for V and 0 bases for J; bases not matched to a gene: 4. CDR3 sequence: CASSYGLASTDTQYF. The CDR3 region has the DNA TGTGCCAGCAGCTACGGACTAGCTAGCACAGATACGCAGTATTTT.

The rearrangement uses TRBV2 and TRBJ1-1, with D perhaps matching TRBD1 (5 bases). The CDR3 is 13 amino acids. The V end lost 8 bases, the J end lost 1 base, and 11 bases lay between the germline ends. Germline CDR1 is SNHLY and CDR2 is FYNNEI. The DNA for the CDR3 is TGTGCCAGCGGAGATCAGGGGAACACTGAAGCTTTCTTT. It specifies CASGDQGNTEAFF. Supplemented by reference TRBV2 and TRBJ1-1, the full variable domain reads EPEVTQTPSHQVTQMGQEVILRCVPISNHLYFYWYRQILGQKVEFLVSFYNNEISEKSEIFDDQFSVERPDGSNFTLKIRSTKLEDSAMYFCASGDQGNTEAFFGQGTRLTVV.

This chain's CDR3 is CASSGGRSLYEQYF. The DNA for the CDR3 is TGTGCCAGCAGCGGAGGCCGAAGCCTCTACGAGCAGTACTTC. The chain joins TRBV5-5 to TRBJ2-7; tentatively, D is TRBD2 (5 bases). CDR1 and CDR2 from the germline V gene are SGHKS and YYEKEE (reference sequence). The CDR3 length is 14 residues. V was cut by 4 bases and J by 3 bases, with 14 bases left in between.

The chain employs TRBV27 and TRBJ1-6; D is perhaps TRBD1 (5 bases). CDR3 length: 15 residues. The germline V gene encodes CDR1 MNHEY and CDR2 SMNVEV (reference sequence). V was cut by 3 bases and J by 9 bases, with 15 bases left in between. CDR3 sequence (DNA): TGTGCCAGCAGTTTTAGCGGCAGGGTGCCTTCACCCCTCCACTTT. Its protein product is CASSFSGRVPSPLHF.

The chain combines TRBV9 with TRBJ2-3, with D tentatively TRBD2 (5 bases). CDR1 and CDR2 (germline): SGDLS, YYNGEE. CDR3 length: 13 residues. Trimming cost V 4 bases and J 4 bases, with 10 bases left between them. The CDR3 bases are TGTGCCAGCAGCCTCGGGATTGCAGATACGCAGTATTTT. This sequence encodes CASSLGIADTQYF.

The CDR3 here is CASSQSGGAGNYGYTF. The CDR3 coding sequence is TGTGCCAGCAGCCAATCGGGCGGGGCCGGGAACTATGGCTACACCTTC. The V gene is TRBV16, the J gene TRBJ1-2; a possible D gene is TRBD1 (5 bases). The CDR3 contains 16 residues. From germline, CDR1 is KGHSY and CDR2 FQNENV. Trimming took 0 bases from V and 2 from J, leaving 13 bases between them.